This TCR beta chain is drawn from a study of blood T cell repertoires in COVID-19. Across the study: Sources were T cells, B-cell-depleted T cells, or PBMCs; the material itself was cDNA or gDNA.

A Seattle source enrolled patients during active infection and followed them longitudinally. Original processing methods: Estimates of nucleated cell counts were drawn from the amplification of reference gene primers. Clones were read by immunoSEQ multiplex PCR, and TCRdb kept only the in-frame ones, dropping some. V and J calls and clone size are copied from that table; D and trimming were computed from the DNA. The sample has around 290,000 clones, less than 90% seen once. The material sequenced was peripheral blood. The TCR originated in a woman between 65 and 79 years old with COVID-19, enrolled during active disease.

The CDR3 DNA sequence: TGTGCCAGCAGCCCGGAGACAGAGAACACTGAAGCTTTCTTT. It translates to CASSPETENTEAFF. The chain uses TRBV25-1 and TRBJ1-1, with D perhaps TRBD1 (5 bases). Between the trimmed V and J ends, which lost 6 bases and 1 base, there was a span of 12 bases. The germline V gene has CDR1 MGHDK and CDR2 SYGVNS. The CDR3 covers 14 residues. The whole variable domain, remainder taken from reference TRBV25-1 and TRBJ1-1, is EADIYQTPRYLVIGTGKKITLECSQTMGHDKMYWYQQDPGMELHLIHYSYGVNSTEKGDLSSESTVSRIRTEHFPLTLESARPSHTSQYLCASSPETENTEAFFGQGTRLTVV.